This T cell receptor (beta chain) stems from a study of graft-versus-host responses after intestinal transplantation. Study-wide findings and caveats: Ileal or blood samples showed some GvH clones first, and such clones were also found in recipient marrow.

Repertoires were generated with immunoSEQ multiplex PCR, while TCRdb's copy carries only in-frame clones and drops some. The table has roughly 99,000 clones, 80% to 95% seen once. The ends lost 9 bases at V and 6 bases at J; junction bases unmatched: 15. The V gene's germline CDR1 is LNHDA and CDR2 SQIVND (reference sequence). The CDR3 consists of 17 residues. As to this clone: Its antigen is not known.

The rearrangement uses TRBV19 and TRBJ1-5; 12 nucleotides align to TRBD1. This clonotype was obtained from a human donor who was the organ donor for an intestinal transplant. This specimen consisted of unstimulated CD8+ T cells sorted from spleen or lymph node cells, obtained before transplant. The CDR3 reads CASRGQGAQLGRQPQHF. Here the CDR3 DNA reads TGTGCCAGCCGGGGACAGGGGGCTCAACTAGGACGTCAGCCCCAGCATTTT.